This is a list of T cell receptor beta chains from one sample in a study of graft-versus-host responses after intestinal transplantation. Sequenced by immunoSEQ multiplex PCR; TCRdb stores in-frame clones only, minus some. The sample lists over 10,000 clones, almost 85% seen once, with around 25% in the top ten. Source: PBMCs, taken after intestinal transplantation. Receptor source: a human patient who received an intestinal transplant, so some T cells may come from the graft donor. CDR3s include the opening cysteine and the closing phenylalanine or tryptophan. The D gene is left open where the match is weak. Rows give clone size only sometimes, using once, few, many, or a class for an expanded clone.

cdr3_nt | cdr3_aa | j_call | v_call | d_call | clone_size
TGTGCCAGCAGCTTAAGCGGTCTAGCGGGAGGCAATGAGCAGTTCTTC | CASSLSGLAGGNEQFF | TRBJ2-1 | TRBV7-3 | TRBD2 | -
TGTGCCAGCAGCTTAGATCGTTCCCGGGAAGCTTTCTTT | CASSLDRSREAFF | TRBJ1-1 | TRBV11-2 | - | -
TGCGCCAGCAGCTTGACTAGCGGGATCTACGAGCAGTACTTC | CASSLTSGIYEQYF | TRBJ2-7 | TRBV5-1 | TRBD2 | -
TGTGCCAGCAGTTTGTCGGGATACGAGCAGTTCTTC | CASSLSGYEQFF | TRBJ2-1 | TRBV27 | - | -
TGTGCCAGTAAGGGAAGGGGACCTAACACTGAAGCTTTCTTT | CASKGRGPNTEAFF | TRBJ1-1 | TRBV19 | - | -
TGTGCCAGCAGCTACGGGACTAGCGGGAGGGCCTACGAGCAGTACTTC | CASSYGTSGRAYEQYF | TRBJ2-7 | TRBV5-4 | TRBD2 | -
TGTGCCAGTAGTCTAACCGGGACTAGCAGGGAGCAGTACTTC | CASSLTGTSREQYF | TRBJ2-7 | TRBV19 | TRBD2 | -
TGTGCCAGCAGCTTGGGGCCCTCCAGGGGGCAGATTCAGCCCCAGCATTTT | CASSLGPSRGQIQPQHF | TRBJ1-5 | TRBV5-6 | TRBD1 | -
TGTGCCAGCAGGGCACCCGTCACAGATACGCAGTATTTT | CASRAPVTDTQYF | TRBJ2-3 | TRBV25-1 | - | -
TGTGCCAGCAGTGATTGGGGGGTTTATAGCAATCAGCCCCAGCATTTT | CASSDWGVYSNQPQHF | TRBJ1-5 | TRBV6-1 | - | -
TGCGCCAGCAGCTTGGAGTTAGGGGATACCGGGGAGCTGTTTTTT | CASSLELGDTGELFF | TRBJ2-2 | TRBV5-1 | - | -
TGTGCCTGGAGTATTTGGACTCCTTCCTACGAGCAGTACTTC | CAWSIWTPSYEQYF | TRBJ2-7 | TRBV30 | - | -
TGTGCCAGCAGCTCAAGGGTAGTCGACGAGCAGTACTTC | CASSSRVVDEQYF | TRBJ2-7 | TRBV7-9 | - | -
TGTGCCAGCTCACCAAGAACTAGCGGTAGCACAGATACGCAGTATTTT | CASSPRTSGSTDTQYF | TRBJ2-3 | TRBV18 | TRBD2 | -
TGTGCCACCAGCAGAGACCGCCGGCCGACAGGGTTTAATTTCGGTGAAAAACTGTTTTTT | CATSRDRRPTGFNFGEKLFF | TRBJ1-4 | TRBV15 | TRBD1 | -
TGTGCCAGCAGCTTATCACATGGTGCGGGTACGCAGTATTTT | CASSLSHGAGTQYF | TRBJ2-3 | TRBV7-9 | - | -
TGTGCCAGCAGTTTGGGACGGTGGGGAGTCAAGCAGTACTTC | CASSLGRWGVKQYF | TRBJ2-7 | TRBV28 | - | -
TGTGCCTGGAACGGGCTGGGTGTGAGTGAGACCCAGTACTTC | CAWNGLGVSETQYF | TRBJ2-5 | TRBV30 | - | few
TGTGCCAGCAGCCAAGATCCCCGGGTTGGACTCAATGAGCAGTTCTTC | CASSQDPRVGLNEQFF | TRBJ2-1 | TRBV14 | - | -
TGTGCCAGCAGCGAACAGCCGGGTAATGAAAAACTGTTTTTT | CASSEQPGNEKLFF | TRBJ1-4 | TRBV6-4 | - | -
TGTGCCAGCAGCTTAATACGGGCCGGACTAGCGGTATTCGCAGATACGCAGTATTTT | CASSLIRAGLAVFADTQYF | TRBJ2-3 | TRBV7-6 | TRBD2 | -
TGTGCCATCAGTGAAGGTCAGGGGGCTCTCAAGCTTGAAGCTTTCTTT | CAISEGQGALKLEAFF | TRBJ1-1 | TRBV10-3 | TRBD1 | -
TGTGCCCGCCGGGGGGCGGGGAGGGGGACTCTAAACTATGGCTACACCTTC | CARRGAGRGTLNYGYTF | TRBJ1-2 | TRBV28 | - | large
TGTGCCAGCAGTAAAGAACTGATCACCAAAAACATTCAGTACTTC | CASSKELITKNIQYF | TRBJ2-4 | TRBV2 | - | -
TGTGCCAGTAGCAATGGCTACGAGCAGTACTTC | CASSNGYEQYF | TRBJ2-7 | TRBV19 | - | -
TGTGCCAGCAGTGAAAGGGTAGCGGGAGACCATGAGCAGTTCTTC | CASSERVAGDHEQFF | TRBJ2-1 | TRBV6-1 | TRBD2 | -
TGTGCCAGCAGCTTACATTCACTCGACAATGAGCAGTTCTTC | CASSLHSLDNEQFF | TRBJ2-1 | TRBV7-3 | - | -
TGTGCCAGCAGTCCTAACAGGGTGAGCAATCAGCCCCAGCATTTT | CASSPNRVSNQPQHF | TRBJ1-5 | TRBV5-8 | - | -
TGTGCCAGCAGCCAATCGGATCGCGGTGGCTACACCTTC | CASSQSDRGGYTF | TRBJ1-2 | TRBV14 | - | -
TGTGCCAGCAGCAAAGTACAGGGTAGCAATCAGCCCCAGCATTTT | CASSKVQGSNQPQHF | TRBJ1-5 | TRBV21-1 | - | once
TGCAGTGTCAATAACCAGCATTTT | CSVNNQHF | TRBJ1-5 | TRBV20-1 | - | once
TGTGCCAGCAGTTCCCCGGGACATCTCTACGAGCAGTACTTC | CASSSPGHLYEQYF | TRBJ2-7 | TRBV27 | - | -
TGTGCCAGCATGGGACAGGGGGCCACTGAAGCTTTCTTT | CASMGQGATEAFF | TRBJ1-1 | TRBV2 | TRBD1 | -
TGTGCCATCAACCCTAGCGCAAGCACAGATACGCAGTATTTT | CAINPSASTDTQYF | TRBJ2-3 | TRBV10-3 | - | -
TGTGCCAGCAGTTTCAAGCGAGATTTCTATGGCTACACCTTC | CASSFKRDFYGYTF | TRBJ1-2 | TRBV6-5 | - | -
TGCAGCGTTGGGAATCGCAATGAGCAGTTCTTC | CSVGNRNEQFF | TRBJ2-1 | TRBV29-1 | - | -
TGTGCCAGCAGCTTAGGCCTAGCGGGAGGCTCCTCGGGAGAGACCCAGTACTTC | CASSLGLAGGSSGETQYF | TRBJ2-5 | TRBV7-9 | TRBD2 | -
TGTGCCAGCATGCGAAGAAACAGCTACAATGAGCAGTTCTTC | CASMRRNSYNEQFF | TRBJ2-1 | TRBV2 | - | -
TGCGCCAGCAGCTTAGGACTAGCGGGAGCTGAGACCCAGTACTTC | CASSLGLAGAETQYF | TRBJ2-5 | TRBV5-1 | TRBD2 | -
TGTGCCAGCAGCTTGGGGAGAGGGTTAAGCGCAGATACGCAGTATTTT | CASSLGRGLSADTQYF | TRBJ2-3 | TRBV5-8 | - | -